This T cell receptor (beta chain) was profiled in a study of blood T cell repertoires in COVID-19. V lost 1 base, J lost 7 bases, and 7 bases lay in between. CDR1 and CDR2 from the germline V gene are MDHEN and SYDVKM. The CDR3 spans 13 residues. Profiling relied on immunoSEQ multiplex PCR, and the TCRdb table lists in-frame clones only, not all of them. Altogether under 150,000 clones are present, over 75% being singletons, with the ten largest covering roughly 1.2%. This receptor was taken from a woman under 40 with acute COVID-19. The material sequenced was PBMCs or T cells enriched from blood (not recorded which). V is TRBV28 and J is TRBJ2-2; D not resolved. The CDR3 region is CASSLYRSGELFF. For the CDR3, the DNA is TGTGCCAGCAGTTTATACCGGAGCGGGGAGCTGTTTTTT.